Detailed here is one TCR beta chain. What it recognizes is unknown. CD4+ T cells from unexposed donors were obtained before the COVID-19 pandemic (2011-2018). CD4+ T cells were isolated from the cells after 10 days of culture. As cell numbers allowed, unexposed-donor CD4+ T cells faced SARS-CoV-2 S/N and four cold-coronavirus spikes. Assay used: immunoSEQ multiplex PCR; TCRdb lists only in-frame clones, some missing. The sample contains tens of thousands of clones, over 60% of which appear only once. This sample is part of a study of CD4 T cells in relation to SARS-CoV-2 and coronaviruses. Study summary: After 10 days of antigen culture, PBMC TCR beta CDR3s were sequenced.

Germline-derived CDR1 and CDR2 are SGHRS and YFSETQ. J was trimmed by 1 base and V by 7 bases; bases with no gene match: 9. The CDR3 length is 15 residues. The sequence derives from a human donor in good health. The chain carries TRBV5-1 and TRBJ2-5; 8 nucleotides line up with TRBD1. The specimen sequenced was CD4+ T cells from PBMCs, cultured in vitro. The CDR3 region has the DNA TGCGCCAGCCGAGGACAGGGAGCCCCCCAAGAGACCCAGTACTTC. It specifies CASRGQGAPQETQYF.